What follows is one T cell receptor beta chain and its context. The antigen remains undetermined. The data stem from a study of Ad26.COV2.S vaccination and SARS-CoV-2 variants. Study findings and constraints: Ad26.COV2.S recipients had broader spike-specific TCRs (P = 0.0014).

Assay: immunoSEQ multiplex PCR; the TCRdb copy retains only in-frame clones and omits some. The sample records some 520,000 clones, around 90% being singletons. Germline lookup yields CDR1 ENHRY and CDR2 SYGVKD. There are 13 residues in the CDR3. V was pared by 5 bases and J by 5 bases, with 12 bases between. Treatment defined: about 20 received Ad26.COV2.S at low or high dose, single or two shots; about five received placebo; per-sample allocation not given. Samples came from day 63 after the first vaccine or placebo injection. The sample here was peripheral blood, taken in a trial of Ad26.COV2.S vaccine versus placebo. This receptor was taken from a person aged 18-65 years who received the Ad26.COV2.S COVID-19 vaccine or a placebo. This sequence joins TRBV10-3 and TRBJ2-5; no firm D call. The CDR3 region is CAISLGPTETQYF. CDR3 bases: TGTGCCATCAGTTTGGGCCCAACGGAGACCCAGTACTTC.